This TCR beta chain was recorded in a study of blood T cells in healthy people across ages. The study's findings and limits: The long-lived group displayed more naive CD4+ cells, plus higher diversity, than the aged donors did.

Each of the donors had approximately 10 milliliters of peripheral blood drawn into EDTA-treated Vacutainer tubes. Concerning this clonotype: Its target is not known.

V lost 4 bases and J lost 5; bases outside the gene matches: 7. The CDR3 sequence is 15 residues long. CDR1 and CDR2 from the germline V gene are SGHTA and FQGNSA. Alongside a J-beta primer mix, a sample-barcoded 5' primer served in a second PCR lasting about 7 to 12 cycles. TCRdb passed the 5' RACE reads through MiXCR, listing each CDR3 protein once. The sample holds about 580,000 distinct CDR3 sequences; around half are singletons and the top ten take 20% to 25%. What was sequenced was blood. This TCR was sampled from a man older than 75 in good health. This sequence joins TRBV7-2 and TRBJ2-3; 9 bases agree with TRBD2. CDR3 region: CASSSDSGGIDTQYF. CDR3 coding DNA: TGTGCCAGCAGCTCGGATAGCGGGGGTATAGATACGCAGTATTTT.